The present T cell receptor beta chain was sequenced within a study of blood T cell repertoires in COVID-19. The repertoire was sequenced with immunoSEQ multiplex PCR; TCRdb's copy has only in-frame clones and lacks some. The data show fewer than 200,000 clones, about 83% seen once. The clonotype comes from a woman aged 50 to 65 in a cohort exposed to, infected with or recovered from COVID-19 (not recorded which). The sample consisted of PBMCs or T cells enriched from blood (not recorded which).

CDR3 DNA: TGTGCCAGTACTCCCGGGGGACAGATCTCTGGAAACACCATATATTTT. It yields the protein CASTPGGQISGNTIYF. The chain links TRBV19 to TRBJ1-3; 7 nucleotides match TRBD1. Germline CDR1 is LNHDA and CDR2 is SQIVND (reference sequence). The CDR3 covers 16 residues. Trimming cost V 7 bases and J 0 bases; bases outside gene matches: 9.